These 14 T cell receptor beta chains came from one sample sequenced in a study of blood T cell repertoires in COVID-19. Measured with immunoSEQ multiplex PCR; TCRdb has only the in-frame clones, and not every one. The data hold roughly 220,000 clones, with approximately 85% observed a single time. Sequenced material: peripheral blood. These receptors came from a woman over 75 with COVID-19, enrolled during active disease.

This clone was seen only once. CDR3 sequence: CASSREGRDQPQHF. The CDR3 DNA sequence: TGTGCCAGCAGCAGAGAGGGGAGGGATCAGCCCCAGCATTTT. The rearrangement joins TRBV11-2 to TRBJ1-5; tentatively, D is TRBD1 (5 bases). V was pared by 5 bases and J by 5 bases, with 13 bases between. The CDR3 is made up of 14 amino acids. The germline CDR1 and CDR2 sequences are SGHAT and FQNNGV.

The sample holds a few counts of this clone. The chain is built from TRBV5-6 and TRBJ2-3; the match to TRBD2 covers 7 bases. From germline, CDR1 is SGHDT and CDR2 YYEEEE. Trimming cost V 2 bases and J 5 bases; bases outside gene matches: 8. The CDR3 extends over 15 amino acids. CDR3 region: CASSLSPGGKDTQYF. CDR3 coding DNA: TGTGCCAGCAGCTTATCGCCCGGGGGGAAAGATACGCAGTATTTT.

This sequence joins TRBV7-3 and TRBJ2-3; 7 nucleotides align to TRBD2. CDR1 and CDR2 (germline): SGHTA, FQGTGA. Trimming removed 3 bases from V and 4 bases from J; junction bases left unmatched: 10. There are 16 residues in the CDR3. The CDR3 reads CASSFSHGRLSDTQYF. The DNA for the CDR3 is TGTGCCAGCAGCTTCAGTCACGGGAGGCTGTCAGATACGCAGTATTTT.

The chain combines TRBV7-9 with TRBJ1-4; 10 positions match TRBD1. The germline V gene encodes CDR1 SEHNR and CDR2 FQNEAQ (reference sequence). With 5 bases clipped from V and 5 bases from J, the junction kept 2 bases outside the gene matches. The CDR3 runs 14 residues. The CDR3 here is CASSPGQGNEKLFF. CDR3 nucleotide sequence: TGTGCCAGCAGCCCGGGACAGGGGAATGAAAAACTGTTTTTT.

This rearrangement joins TRBV9 to TRBJ1-1; D perhaps matches TRBD1 (6 bases). The CDR3 is 14 residues long. The germline V gene has CDR1 SGDLS and CDR2 YYNGEE. V was pared by 3 bases and J by 0 bases, with 9 bases between. In DNA form, the CDR3 reads TGTGCCAGCAGCGCAGGACAGATGAACACTGAAGCTTTCTTT. This gives the protein CASSAGQMNTEAFF.

The chain combines TRBV30 with TRBJ1-3, with D unresolved. Trimming removed 5 bases from V and 0 bases from J, with 8 bases in between. The CDR3 sequence is 13 residues long. Germline CDR1 and CDR2: GTSNPN and SVGIG (reference sequence). The chain's CDR3 is CAWAGYSGNTIYF. The CDR3 region has the DNA TGTGCCTGGGCGGGGTACTCTGGAAACACCATATATTTT.

This sequence joins TRBV6-1 and TRBJ2-1, with D possibly being TRBD2 (6 bases). CDR3 length: 15 residues. CDR1 and CDR2 from the germline V gene are MNHNS and SASEGT. V lost 0 bases and J 8 bases, leaving 14 bases between the germline ends. The CDR3 reads CASSEADGGAYEQFF. CDR3 sequence (DNA): TGTGCCAGCAGTGAAGCGGACGGCGGGGCATATGAGCAGTTCTTC.

The chain couples TRBV4-2 to TRBJ2-2; weak D call: TRBD1 (5 bases). Germline CDR1 is LGHNA and CDR2 is YNFKEQ. The CDR3 totals 17 residues. Trimming shortened V by 1 base and J by 6 bases, and 18 bases separated the two germline ends. CDR3 bases: TGTGCCAGCAGCCAAGTCGGTTGGGCAGGGTCGCCCGGGGAGCTGTTTTTT. Translating gives CASSQVGWAGSPGELFF.

This clone was seen only once. The chain has TRBV24-1 and TRBJ2-3; 10 positions match TRBD1. CDR1 and CDR2 (germline): KGHDR, SFDVKD. With 5 bases clipped from V and 4 bases from J, the junction kept 5 bases outside the gene matches. The CDR3 is 15 residues long. The CDR3 bases are TGTGCCACCAGTGCCGGAGGACAGGGGGCAGATACGCAGTATTTT. It specifies CATSAGGQGADTQYF.

This clone was picked up a small number of times. The V and J genes are TRBV19 and TRBJ1-1; no clear D. The V end was cut by 2 bases, the J end by 4 bases, with 38 bases between. Per the germline V gene, CDR1 is LNHDA and CDR2 is SQIVND (reference sequence). The CDR3 loop spans 23 amino acids. This CDR3 reads CASSIPVTSGQWVKCRGGTEAFF. The CDR3 DNA reads as TGTGCCAGTAGTATACCCGTTACATCCGGCCAGTGGGTAAAATGCCGCGGTGGCACTGAAGCTTTCTTT.

The V and J genes are TRBV6-2 or TRBV6-3 and TRBJ2-7; 10 nucleotides match TRBD1. J gave up 1 base and V 4 bases, and 4 bases lay outside the gene matches. Germline values: CDR1 MNHEY, CDR2 SVGEGT. The CDR3 runs 15 residues. CDR3 in amino acids: CASSSWTGGSYEQYF. The CDR3 bases are TGTGCCAGCAGTTCTTGGACAGGGGGTTCCTACGAGCAGTACTTC.

The chain uses TRBV30 and TRBJ2-7; 8 nucleotides line up with TRBD2. Unmatched junction bases numbered 4, after V lost 3 bases and J lost 0 bases. From germline, CDR1 is GTSNPN and CDR2 SVGIG (reference sequence). CDR3 size: 14 residues. As DNA, the CDR3 is TGTGCCTGGAGAGAGCGGGGGTCCTCCTACGAGCAGTACTTC. This sequence encodes CAWRERGSSYEQYF.

The chain recombines TRBV7-8 with TRBJ1-5; D is perhaps TRBD1 (5 bases). The ends were cut back, 1 base at V and 4 bases at J, with 11 bases in the middle. CDR1 SGHVS and CDR2 FQNEAQ come from the germline V gene. CDR3 length: 15 residues. The CDR3 DNA is TGTGCCAGCAGCTTAGATGGCGACAGAAATCAGCCCCAGCATTTT. It translates to CASSLDGDRNQPQHF.

The chain couples TRBV18 to TRBJ1-1, with D possibly TRBD1 on 5 matching bases. The CDR3 has 15 residues. CDR1 is KGHSH and CDR2 is LQKENI in the germline V gene. Trimming took off 4 bases at V and 1 base at J, with 13 bases between the two ends. This chain's CDR3 is CASSRAGPTNTEAFF. The CDR3 DNA reads as TGTGCCAGCTCACGAGCGGGACCGACGAACACTGAAGCTTTCTTT.